This entry lists 25 T cell receptor beta chains sequenced from one sample in a study of beta chain features in type 1 diabetes. Findings of the study overall: Type 1 diabetes patients had moderately but significantly shorter TCRB CDR3s in all four CD4+ subsets.

cDNA synthesis used the whole RNA isolate, giving expressed TCRB sequences. Using immunoSEQ multiplex PCR, the repertoire was profiled, and TCRdb retains in-frame clones only, with some absent. Among 250,000 to 300,000 clones listed, roughly an eighth were seen once. Antigens of these TCRs are unknown. Sample: naive CD4+ T cells from blood. The receptors were gathered from a man younger than 45 with type 1 diabetes.

This clone has just a few counts. The chain uses TRBV28 and TRBJ2-7; D perhaps matches TRBD2 (6 bases). Per germline, CDR1 MDHEN and CDR2 SYDVKM. This CDR3 has 11 amino acids. Trimming took off 9 bases at V and 3 bases at J, with 9 bases between the two ends. The DNA for the CDR3 is TGTGCCAGTGGACTAAACTACGAGCAGTACTTC. It specifies CASGLNYEQYF. Based on the CDR3 plus reference TRBV28 and TRBJ2-7, the full variable domain is DVKVTQSSRYLVKRTGEKVFLECVQDMDHENMFWYRQDPGLGLRLIYFSYDVKMKEKGDIPEGYSVSREKKERFSLILESASTNQTSMYLCASGLNYEQYFGPGTRLTVT.

The gene calls are TRBV9 and TRBJ2-2; D is undetermined. V was trimmed by 0 bases and J by 3 bases, leaving 3 bases between them. The CDR3 has 13 amino acids. The V gene's germline CDR1 is SGDLS and CDR2 YYNGEE. The CDR3 loop is CASSVVDTGELFF. CDR3 bases: TGTGCCAGCAGCGTAGTCGACACCGGGGAGCTGTTTTTT.

This clone was observed a handful of times. The chain is built from TRBV27 and TRBJ2-7, with 12 bases that match TRBD1. The germline gives CDR1 MNHEY, CDR2 SMNVEV (reference sequence). This CDR3 is 15 amino acids long. V gave up 5 bases and J gave up 4 bases; unmatched junction bases: 6. The chain's CDR3 is CASSRVGQGAYEQYF. DNA of the CDR3: TGTGCCAGCAGTAGGGTGGGACAGGGGGCTTACGAGCAGTACTTC.

This chain connects TRBV30 to TRBJ2-5; unclear D gene. The CDR3 loop spans 13 amino acids. V shed 3 bases and J shed 4 bases, with 12 bases lying between them. Germline loops: CDR1 GTSNPN, CDR2 SVGIG (reference sequence). This chain's CDR3 is CAWRWSSSETQYF. The CDR3 nucleotides are TGTGCCTGGAGGTGGAGTAGCTCAGAGACCCAGTACTTC.

The chain recombines TRBV9 with TRBJ2-1; 8 nucleotides match TRBD2. Germline values: CDR1 SGDLS, CDR2 YYNGEE. Unmatched junction bases numbered 15, after V lost 5 bases and J lost 5 bases. The CDR3 loop spans 17 amino acids. The CDR3 DNA follows: TGTGCCAGCAGAGGGTTAGCGGGATATCTTTTGGACAATGAGCAGTTCTTC. Translated: CASRGLAGYLLDNEQFF.

This clone turned up a few times. The chain uses TRBV20-1 and TRBJ1-2; D remains unclear. V was cut by 5 bases and J by 1 base, with 5 bases left in between. Germline lookup yields CDR1 DFQATT and CDR2 SNEGSKA (reference sequence). The length of the CDR3 is 11 residues. Here the CDR3 reads CSAADNYGYTF. The CDR3 DNA follows: TGCAGTGCTGCAGATAACTATGGCTACACCTTC.

The chain links TRBV27 to TRBJ2-1; 8 bases map to TRBD2. The J segment lost 5 bases and the V segment lost 7 bases, leaving 16 bases of the junction unmatched. The germline V gene encodes CDR1 MNHEY and CDR2 SMNVEV (reference sequence). CDR3 length equals 17 residues. The CDR3 sequence: CASKGRAGDTGDNEQFF. CDR3 nucleotides: TGTGCCAGCAAAGGACGAGCGGGAGATACGGGAGACAATGAGCAGTTCTTC.

This clone came up a few times. J is TRBJ2-1 and V is TRBV12-5; D perhaps matches TRBD1 (6 bases). Trimming took 0 bases from V and 8 from J, leaving 23 bases between them. Germline V CDR1 and CDR2: LGHNT, FRNRAP. The CDR3 is 18 amino acids. CDR3 sequence reads: CASGLVTFRGDLHDEQFF. The CDR3 DNA reads as TGTGCTAGTGGTTTGGTCACCTTCAGGGGAGACCTTCACGATGAGCAGTTCTTC.

This clone was recorded a few times. Distinct nucleotide sequences in the sample also encode this CDR3. The rearrangement uses TRBV5-1 and TRBJ2-1; D is perhaps TRBD2 (5 bases). The V gene's germline CDR1 is SGHRS and CDR2 YFSETQ. The CDR3 loop spans 15 amino acids. V was clipped by 0 bases and J by 3 bases, with 10 bases between them. The CDR3 loop reads CASSLGLAFYNEQFF. The CDR3 region has the DNA TGCGCCAGCAGCTTGGGGCTAGCCTTCTACAATGAGCAGTTCTTC.

This clone has a handful of counts. The gene calls are TRBV6-5 and TRBJ1-2, with 10 bases lining up with TRBD1. Germline V gene data show CDR1 as MNHEY and CDR2 as SVGAGI. The CDR3 sequence is 13 residues long. After removal of 6 bases from V and 8 bases from J, the junction contained 6 bases not matched to a gene. CDR3 in DNA: TGTGCCAGCAGGATCGGGACAGGGGACGGCTACACCTTC. Translating it yields CASRIGTGDGYTF.

This rearrangement joins TRBV5-6 to TRBJ1-2; the D is unclear. Trimming took off 2 bases at V and 8 bases at J, with 10 bases between the two ends. Germline V gives CDR1 SGHDT, CDR2 YYEEEE. This CDR3 is 12 amino acids long. The CDR3 DNA reads as TGTGCCAGCAGCTTCTCAGCGGAAGGCTACACCTTC. Its protein product is CASSFSAEGYTF.

This clone occurred a few times. The gene calls are TRBV28 and TRBJ2-2, with D possibly being TRBD2 (5 bases). The CDR3 sequence is 17 residues long. Trimming removed 5 bases at V and 1 base at J, with 17 bases between. Germline CDR1 is MDHEN and CDR2 is SYDVKM. The CDR3 region is CASSPQLVLLNTGELFF. The CDR3 coding sequence is TGTGCCAGCAGTCCTCAACTAGTCCTCTTGAACACCGGGGAGCTGTTTTTT.

The chain recombines TRBV7-3 with TRBJ2-7; maybe TRBD2 (5 bases). Trimming took 10 bases from V and 9 from J, leaving 22 bases between them. The CDR3 consists of 13 residues. Per the germline V gene, CDR1 is SGHTA and CDR2 is FQGTGA. The CDR3 spells CATSLMRDSPQYF. The CDR3 DNA is TGTGCCACTTCCTTGATGAGGGATTCGCCGCAGTACTTC.

This clone was seen a handful of times. The rearrangement joins TRBV7-3 to TRBJ2-2, with TRBD1 matching over 8 bases. Unmatched junction bases numbered 2, after V lost 2 bases and J lost 3 bases. Looked up from germline, CDR1 is SGHTA and CDR2 is FQGTGA. The CDR3 runs 15 residues. CDR3 coding DNA: TGTGCCAGCAGCTTACTGGACAGGGACACCGGGGAGCTGTTTTTT. Its translation: CASSLLDRDTGELFF.

Only a few counts were recorded for this clone. Here the CDR3 DNA reads TGCAGTGCCATTGACAGGGTCGAAGCTTTCTTT. Amino acid sequence: CSAIDRVEAFF. V is TRBV20-1 and J is TRBJ1-1; 7 bases agree with TRBD1. CDR3 length: 11 amino acids. Trimming removed 6 bases from V and 8 bases from J; junction bases left unmatched: 6. CDR1 and CDR2 (germline): DFQATT, SNEGSKA (reference sequence).

The chain joins TRBV7-9 to TRBJ2-7, with D perhaps matching TRBD2 (5 bases). Trimming removed 5 bases from V and 7 bases from J, with 18 bases in between. The CDR3 extends over 14 amino acids. The V gene's germline CDR1 is SEHNR and CDR2 FQNEAQ (reference sequence). The CDR3 is CASSRAGAVGEQYF. The CDR3 DNA reads TGTGCCAGCAGCCGTGCGGGTGCGGTTGGAGAGCAGTACTTC.

The rearrangement joins TRBV7-2 to TRBJ2-5, with TRBD2 matching 7 bases. Germline CDR1 and CDR2: SGHTA and FQGNSA. The CDR3 is made up of 16 amino acids. J was trimmed by 1 base and V by 3 bases; bases with no gene match: 8. The CDR3 region is CASSFQAGSFQETQYF. In DNA, the CDR3 is TGTGCCAGCAGCTTCCAAGCGGGGAGTTTCCAAGAGACCCAGTACTTC.

The CDR3 protein is CASSLHRGDTEAFF. CDR3 sequence (DNA): TGCGCCAGCAGCCTGCACAGGGGAGACACTGAAGCTTTCTTT. The gene calls are TRBV5-1 and TRBJ1-1; 7 nucleotides line up with TRBD1. Germline V gives CDR1 SGHRS, CDR2 YFSETQ. The junction had 6 bases not matched to a gene; V was cut back by 4 bases and J by 3 bases. This CDR3 comprises 14 residues.

The chain recombines TRBV28 with TRBJ1-1; TRBD1 matches at 9 bases. Looked up from germline, CDR1 is MDHEN and CDR2 is SYDVKM. This CDR3 is 14 amino acids long. V shed 3 bases and J 6 bases; nucleotides not matched to a gene: 5. The CDR3 DNA is TGTGCCAGCAGTTTCTACAGGGGGCGCGCTGAAGCTTTCTTT. This gives the protein CASSFYRGRAEAFF.

This clone was counted between two and nine times. The chain links TRBV5-1 to TRBJ2-3, with a possible D match to TRBD2 (6 bases). The V end was cut by 7 bases, the J end by 0 bases, with 12 bases between. CDR1 and CDR2 (germline): SGHRS, YFSETQ. CDR3 length: 14 amino acids. CDR3 amino acids: CASGGLRSTDTQYF. For the CDR3, the DNA is TGCGCCAGCGGAGGACTACGTAGCACAGATACGCAGTATTTT. The full variable domain, rest sourced from reference TRBV5-1 and TRBJ2-3, is KAGVTQTPRYLIKTRGQQVTLSCSPISGHRSVSWYQQTPGQGLQFLFEYFSETQRNKGNFPGRFSGRQFSNSRSEMNVSTLELGDSALYLCASGGLRSTDTQYFGPGTRLTVL.

The table lists this clone with a few counts. This chain links TRBV9 with TRBJ2-3; 14 bases fit TRBD2. V shed 4 bases, J shed 5 bases, and the junction held 6 bases outside the gene matches. Germline CDR1 and CDR2: SGDLS and YYNGEE. CDR3 length: 16 residues. The CDR3 nucleotides read TGTGCCAGCAGCTCGGGACTAGCGGGAGCTGGAGATACGCAGTATTTT. Translation gives CASSSGLAGAGDTQYF.

This sequence joins TRBV6-5 and TRBJ2-7, with a possible D match to TRBD2 (5 bases). CDR1 and CDR2 (germline): MNHEY, SVGAGI. CDR3 length: 12 amino acids. V shed 5 bases and J shed 7 bases, with 12 bases lying between them. The CDR3 here is CASSGSPGEQYF. CDR3 coding DNA: TGTGCCAGCAGTGGCTCCCCGGGGGAGCAGTACTTC.

This clone was counted a few times. The chain couples TRBV28 to TRBJ2-7; 7 positions agree with TRBD1. V gave up 7 bases and J gave up 0 bases; unmatched junction bases: 0. The germline CDR1 and CDR2 sequences are MDHEN and SYDVKM. The CDR3 runs to 12 residues. The CDR3 protein is CASTGGSYEQYF. Written as DNA, the CDR3 is TGTGCCAGCACAGGGGGCTCCTACGAGCAGTACTTC. Supplemented by reference TRBV28 and TRBJ2-7, the full variable domain reads DVKVTQSSRYLVKRTGEKVFLECVQDMDHENMFWYRQDPGLGLRLIYFSYDVKMKEKGDIPEGYSVSREKKERFSLILESASTNQTSMYLCASTGGSYEQYFGPGTRLTVT.

The gene calls are TRBV7-9 and TRBJ2-1, with D perhaps TRBD2 (5 bases). The CDR3 is 13 amino acids. V was clipped by 3 bases and J by 6 bases, with 9 bases between them. CDR1 and CDR2 from the germline V gene are SEHNR and FQNEAQ (reference sequence). The CDR3 sequence: CASSLGVFNEQFF. The CDR3 region has the DNA TGTGCCAGCAGCTTGGGAGTATTCAATGAGCAGTTCTTC.

This clone was counted a few times. The rearrangement links TRBV25-1 to TRBJ1-3; TRBD1 might be the D (6 bases). The CDR3 extends over 15 amino acids. In germline, CDR1 is MGHDK, CDR2 SYGVNS. Trimming pared 3 bases from V and 2 bases from J, leaving 11 bases between. The CDR3 coding sequence is TGTGCCAGCAGTGACACGACAGGCGCTGGAAACACCATATATTTT. This sequence encodes CASSDTTGAGNTIYF.